This TCR beta chain originates from a study of cytomegalovirus exposure and HLA in healthy donors. Findings of the study overall: Across donors, sequencing depth was assumed by presence/absence analyses to be roughly uniform. Prior analysis indicated that the majority of TCR beta V segments exhibited productivity approximately 87% or approximately 30% of the time. Later analysis indicated greater clonal expansion among HLA-associated TCR beta chains than among equally common other chains.

Researchers ran the PCR with 60 Vbeta and 13 Jbeta primers. Produced via immunoSEQ multiplex PCR; TCRdb's table is partial and in-frame only. The repertoire holds some 150,000 clones, with approximately 82% as singletons. This clone was seen only once. The antigen remains undetermined. CDR1 and CDR2 from the germline V gene are SQVTM and ANQGSEA. V gave up 3 bases and J gave up 1 base, with 9 bases separating them. CDR3 length: 13 residues. The chain combines TRBV29-1 with TRBJ1-1, with a tentative D call TRBD1 (6 bases). The origin of this receptor is a woman aged 40 to 50 in good health and CMV-seronegative. Source material: PBMCs. The CDR3 region has the DNA TGCAGCGTTGAGCGGGGGCAGAACACTGAAGCTTTCTTT. Amino acid sequence: CSVERGQNTEAFF.